This TCR beta chain was sequenced in a study of T cells in localized non-small cell lung cancer (dated by TCRdb to 2020 to 2021). At the level of the whole study: The study analyzed T cell repertoires of a few hundred early-stage NSCLC patients, comparing tumors and uninvolved tumor-adjacent lungs. The cohort comprised around 240 treatment-naïve NSCLC patients with resected, localized lung tumors. The mean age of the NSCLC patients was under 70 years, with 120 to 150 men and 107 women.

CDR1 SGHRS and CDR2 YFSETQ were looked up in the germline V gene. Cut back by 4 bases and 1 base, the V and J ends lie 8 bases apart. There are 13 amino acids in the CDR3, from cysteine to phenylalanine inclusive. Only the CDR3 DNA stays, 39 bases, in frame from base 1. TCR beta CDR3 regions were sequenced from DNA using the immunoSEQ Assay. Per the original workflow: To compute T cell density, TCR beta template counts were normalized to usable DNA, which was estimated by amplifying housekeeping genes. Using the preseqR package, richness was estimated by extrapolating to 120,000 templates for tissue samples and 400,000 templates for PBMC samples. Clonality was taken to be one minus Pielou's evenness. To identify tissue-enriched TCRs, differential abundance testing was run on productive amino-acid clonotypes with a minimum total count of 5 and an alpha of 0.1. The Jaccard Index and the Morisita Overlap Index were used to measure repertoire overlap between compartments. GLIPH clustered TCR beta CDR3s with public tetramer-defined viral CDR3s; viral motifs required at least three viral sequences plus V-gene enrichment. TCRdb's version of the immuneACCESS table is confined to in-frame rearrangements and falls short of the full clone set. An unresolved V gene accounts for under half of the shortfall where checked; the remainder is of unknown origin. V and J calls and clone size come straight from that table; D and trimming were deduced from the DNA. The sample table lists 55,000 or so clones, around 82% of them with a count of one. The ten largest clones add up to 3.5% to 5.5% of the sample.

The full study reports these points: Higher blood T cell density associated with longer overall survival, while higher adjacent-lung clonality associated with shorter survival. Uninvolved tumor-adjacent lung showed the highest T cell clonality, higher than tumor, which suggests more focused antigenic responses in the uninvolved tumor-adjacent lung. A median of 57 of the top 100 tumor clones were detected in paired uninvolved adjacent lung, and approximately 28 of these tumor clones were also found among the top 100 clones of the paired uninvolved adjacent lung. Because of the exploratory design, TCR variables were selected using unadjusted p-values without false-discovery rate correction. Because multi-region sequencing of the tumors was not done, intratumor heterogeneity could not be ruled out.

This clone was picked up one time. The antigen it binds to is not known. The sample holds no much larger clone one base away, and base qualities are not on file. At diagnosis, peripheral blood, uninvolved tumor-adjacent lung and tumor were collected and were preserved as a mix of fresh-frozen and FFPE material. For TCR repertoire profiling, the blood samples were analyzed as peripheral blood mononuclear cells. The chain links TRBV5-1 with TRBJ1-1; the D gene assignment is ambiguous. This sequence originates from a woman aged 35 to 70 with stage II lung adenocarcinoma. This sample comprised PBMCs, obtained before any cancer treatment. Here the CDR3 is given as CASSQRENTEAFF. The base sequence is TGCGCCAGCAGCCAGAGGGAGAACACTGAAGCTTTCTTT.